Described below is a single T cell receptor (beta chain) sequence and its context. Its antigen is not known. Looked up from germline, CDR1 is SQVTM and CDR2 is ANQGSEA. Trimming took off 2 bases at V and 7 bases at J, with 12 bases between the two ends. This CDR3 comprises 12 residues. This table comes from immunoSEQ multiplex PCR, and its TCRdb copy is limited to in-frame clones, with some not included. The table has over 200,000 clones, approximately 94% seen once. This sample stems from a study of T cell responses to AZD1222 COVID-19 vaccine. Study observations and caveats: Seropositivity was recorded at baseline in only a handful of AZD1222 recipients. Repertoire samples came only from after the peak T cell response. Among the donors, most were white British and more were female, and clonal diversity was possibly underestimated. Compared with day 0, the breadth and depth of the Spike-specific TCR repertoire rose significantly after two doses of AZD1222.

Sequencing used peripheral blood, obtained 28 days after the second dose of the MenACWY control vaccine. The V gene is TRBV29-1, the J gene TRBJ2-7, with D possibly called TRBD1 or TRBD2 (5 bases each). This receptor was taken from an adult who received the MenACWY meningococcal vaccine as a control. The chain's CDR3 is CSVEQGRGEQYF. In DNA form, the CDR3 reads TGCAGCGTTGAACAGGGACGCGGAGAGCAGTACTTC.